The present entry profiles one TCR beta chain with its context. Its specificity is unknown. The data were produced by immunoSEQ multiplex PCR, yet TCRdb's version contains in-frame clones alone and is incomplete. Of approximately 100,000 clones in the sample, about 50% were seen once. These data belong to a study of cytotoxic CD8 clonotypes in ibrutinib-treated CLL. Study-level findings and limits: Sample timing was unmatched between remission and later-progressing patients; lymph nodes unstudied.

CDR3 size: 15 residues. The sequencing used PBMCs, collected after 24 months of ibrutinib treatment. The sequence came from a human donor with chronic lymphocytic leukemia. The J gene is TRBJ2-3, the V gene TRBV12-2. TRBV12-2 is described as a pseudogene. The CDR3 DNA sequence: TGTGCAAGTTCCCTTGGGGACGGTCGATCAGATACGCAGTATTTT. Residues: CASSLGDGRSDTQYF.